Below are 23 T cell receptor beta chains sequenced from a single sample in a study of T cell repertoires in cytomegalovirus infection. Their antigen targets remain unknown. MiXCR, run by TCRdb on the reads, gives a single entry per CDR3 protein. Of 800,000 to 950,000 distinct CDR3 sequences in the sample, over 25% were seen once. The sample in question was cultured CD8+ T cells from PBMCs, obtained from culture after CMV antigen stimulation. These receptors all come from a human donor in good health (CMV status not recorded). Some clones in this sample may be carry-over from other donors' samples.

V is TRBV9 and J is TRBJ2-1; 7 positions agree with TRBD1. Germline V gene data show CDR1 as SGDLS and CDR2 as YYNGEE. The CDR3 contains 16 residues. Unmatched junction bases numbered 10, after V lost 3 bases and J lost 4 bases. DNA for the CDR3: TGTGCCAGCAGCGCCGGGACAGAAACTTTATACAATGAGCAGTTCTTC. Translation: CASSAGTETLYNEQFF.

This clonotype occurred a few times. This chain joins TRBV27 and TRBJ2-7; 10 bases line up with TRBD1. Germline V lookup: CDR1 MNHEY, CDR2 SMNVEV (reference sequence). J lost 7 bases, V lost 5 bases, and 11 bases had no gene match. This CDR3 comprises 15 residues. As DNA, the CDR3 is TGTGCCAGCAGTCCACTCCGAGACAGGGGGCTAGAGCAGTACTTC. It codes for CASSPLRDRGLEQYF.

The chain uses TRBV28 and TRBJ1-2; a weak D match, TRBD1 (5 bases). CDR1 is MDHEN, CDR2 SYDVKM, per germline. The V and J ends lost 2 bases and 4 bases respectively, with 8 bases between them. This CDR3 comprises 13 residues. CDR3 DNA sequence: TGTGCCAGCAGTTTACAGGGAGTCTATGGCTACACCTTC. Protein: CASSLQGVYGYTF.

The chain couples TRBV6-2 or TRBV6-3 to TRBJ1-3; D possibly corresponds to TRBD1 (5 bases). V lost 5 bases and J 4 bases, leaving 21 bases between the germline ends. CDR1 and CDR2 from the germline V gene are MNHEY and SVGEGT. This CDR3 is 17 amino acids long. CDR3 in DNA: TGTGCCAGCAGTACCCCCTATCCAGGGTCTACCGGAAACACCATATATTTT. Protein: CASSTPYPGSTGNTIYF.

Remarks on this clonotype: The junction differs from germline at one of its ends, possibly a read error. The chain uses TRBV7-9 and TRBJ2-2; D is undetermined. CDR3 length: 15 residues. Germline values: CDR1 SEHNR, CDR2 FQNEAQ (reference sequence). The CDR3 bases are TGTGCCAACAGCTTACAGCCTCGTATCGCCGGGGAGCTGTTTTTT. It is translated as CANSLQPRIAGELFF.

This clonotype was seen once. The chain is built from TRBV6-8 and TRBJ2-7; 11 nucleotides match TRBD2. The germline V gene has CDR1 MNHGY and CDR2 SAAAGT. The CDR3 runs 19 residues. Trimming cost V 1 base and J 0 bases; bases outside gene matches: 11. CDR3 sequence (DNA): TGTGCCAGCAGTTACTTGAAAATCGGACTAGCGGGCTTCTCCTACGAGCAGTACTTC. Residues: CASSYLKIGLAGFSYEQYF.

This clonotype has a handful of counts. The genes are TRBV2 and TRBJ2-3, with 10 bases identical to TRBD2. Germline trimming cut 11 bases from V and 3 bases from J; bases unmatched to any gene: 8. Germline CDR1 SNHLY, CDR2 FYNNEI. The CDR3 sequence is 14 residues long. The CDR3 protein is CAGGLAALTDTQYF. As DNA, the CDR3 is TGTGCCGGCGGACTAGCGGCCTTGACAGATACGCAGTATTTT. The full variable domain, with the rest looked up from reference TRBV2 and TRBJ2-3, is EPEVTQTPSHQVTQMGQEVILRCVPISNHLYFYWYRQILGQKVEFLVSFYNNEISEKSEIFDDQFSVERPDGSNFTLKIRSTKLEDSAMYFCAGGLAALTDTQYFGPGTRLTVL.

CDR3 protein: CASSVALLGEPYGYTF. The CDR3 DNA sequence: TGTGCCAGCAGCGTAGCCCTACTGGGGGAACCCTATGGCTACACCTTC. V and J are TRBV9 and TRBJ1-2; possible D gene TRBD1, 5 bases. CDR1 SGDLS and CDR2 YYNGEE come from the germline V gene. Trimming shortened V by 0 bases and J by 4 bases, and 16 bases separated the two germline ends. The CDR3 runs 16 residues.

There are many counts of this clonotype. The chain employs TRBV7-9 and TRBJ1-1; D is undetermined. Germline V gene data show CDR1 as SEHNR and CDR2 as FQNEAQ (reference sequence). Between the trimmed V and J ends, which lost 2 bases and 7 bases, there was a span of 8 bases. This CDR3 is built from 12 residues. This CDR3 reads CASSLREGEAFF. CDR3 nucleotide sequence: TGTGCCAGCAGCTTAAGAGAGGGTGAAGCTTTCTTT.

This clonotype was seen a handful of times. The rearrangement joins TRBV25-1 to TRBJ1-1; a possible D gene is TRBD1 (6 bases). The V end was cut by 4 bases, the J end by 4 bases, with 10 bases between. Germline loops: CDR1 MGHDK, CDR2 SYGVNS. This CDR3 is 13 amino acids long. The CDR3 DNA is TGTGCCAGCAGTGGAACAGGGTTCACTGAAGCTTTCTTT. It specifies CASSGTGFTEAFF. The full variable domain, with the rest looked up from reference TRBV25-1 and TRBJ1-1, is EADIYQTPRYLVIGTGKKITLECSQTMGHDKMYWYQQDPGMELHLIHYSYGVNSTEKGDLSSESTVSRIRTEHFPLTLESARPSHTSQYLCASSGTGFTEAFFGQGTRLTVV.

The CDR3 DNA follows: TGTGCCAGCAGCGTCAGGGGACAGACGGATAGGTACGAGCAGTACGTC. Protein product: CASSVRGQTDRYEQYV. The V gene is TRBV7-3, the J gene TRBJ2-7, with 7 bases matching TRBD1. Germline V gene sequence: CDR1 SGHTA, CDR2 FQGTGA. V gave up 5 bases and J gave up 4 bases; unmatched junction bases: 14. This CDR3 region has 16 residues.

The table lists this clonotype with a few counts. The V and J genes are TRBV12-3 or TRBV12-4 and TRBJ1-2; weak D call: TRBD1 (6 bases). V dropped 4 bases and J dropped 6 bases, with 12 bases sitting between them. The CDR3 covers 13 residues. The CDR3 spells CASSSRGAHGYTF. DNA for the CDR3: TGTGCCAGCAGTTCACGGGGGGCTCATGGCTACACCTTC.

DNA for the CDR3: TGTGCCAGCAGTCCCTTCGGGCAGGGTTTGTACAATGAGCAGTTCTTC. It codes for CASSPFGQGLYNEQFF. V and J are TRBV28 and TRBJ2-1; TRBD1 is a possible D gene (5 bases). V lost 5 bases and J 4 bases, leaving 18 bases between the germline ends. The V gene's germline CDR1 is MDHEN and CDR2 SYDVKM. The length of the CDR3 is 16 residues.

The chain has TRBV6-6 and TRBJ2-1; possible D gene TRBD2, 7 bases. The CDR3 length is 16 residues. Germline CDR1 reads MNHNY; CDR2 reads SVGAGI (reference sequence). V was pared by 0 bases and J by 4 bases, with 13 bases between. The CDR3 loop reads CASSYSRGGLYNEQFF. The CDR3 region has the DNA TGTGCCAGCAGTTACTCGAGGGGGGGCTTGTACAATGAGCAGTTCTTC.

There are a few counts of this clonotype. V usage is TRBV28 and J usage is TRBJ1-2; weak D call: TRBD1 (5 bases). In germline, CDR1 is MDHEN, CDR2 SYDVKM. V was clipped by 4 bases and J by 3 bases, with 12 bases between them. The CDR3 runs 14 residues. CDR3 nucleotide sequence: TGTGCCAGCAGTTCCCTCAGGGTAGACTATGGCTACACCTTC. It specifies CASSSLRVDYGYTF.

The rearrangement joins TRBV28 to TRBJ1-6; D perhaps matches TRBD1 (5 bases). The V end was cut by 2 bases, the J end by 8 bases, with 13 bases between. The CDR3 has 15 residues. Germline CDR1 reads MDHEN; CDR2 reads SYDVKM. The CDR3 here is CASSLEGMEDSPLHF. CDR3 coding DNA: TGTGCCAGCAGTTTAGAGGGGATGGAGGATTCACCCCTCCACTTT.

The chain carries TRBV6-1 and TRBJ2-1; 10 bases map to TRBD1. Germline V gives CDR1 MNHNS, CDR2 SASEGT. The CDR3 totals 15 residues. J lost 4 bases, V lost 7 bases, and 7 bases had no gene match. This CDR3 is CASTPDRGWYNEQFF. The CDR3 DNA sequence: TGTGCCAGCACCCCGGACAGGGGGTGGTACAATGAGCAGTTCTTC.

J is TRBJ1-5 and V is TRBV19; 7 bases map to TRBD1. J was trimmed by 7 bases and V by 5 bases; bases with no gene match: 5. CDR3 length: 13 amino acids. Germline CDR1 and CDR2: LNHDA and SQIVND (reference sequence). DNA for the CDR3: TGTGCCAGTAGTGCAGGGGGGTTACAGCCCCAGCATTTT. It is translated as CASSAGGLQPQHF.

This clonotype was picked up a small number of times. V is TRBV12-3 or TRBV12-4 and J is TRBJ2-1, with TRBD2 matching 12 bases. The CDR3 covers 16 residues. With 5 bases clipped from V and 8 bases from J, the junction kept 10 bases outside the gene matches. CDR3 loop: CASSRLTSGGSDEQFF. CDR3 DNA sequence: TGTGCCAGCAGTCGCCTCACTAGCGGGGGGAGCGATGAGCAGTTCTTC.

As concerns this clonotype: One junction end does not reproduce the germline sequence, and a read error may be involved. The CDR3 DNA reads TGTGTCAGCAGTTCATCGACCTCCTCTTATGGCTACACCTTC. It specifies CVSSSSTSSYGYTF. The rearrangement links TRBV6-5 to TRBJ1-2; unclear D gene. Germline V gene data show CDR1 as MNHEY and CDR2 as SVGAGI. The CDR3 extends over 14 amino acids.

This chain connects TRBV6-5 to TRBJ2-7; D not certain. This CDR3 contains 11 residues. Trimming cost V 6 bases and J 3 bases, with 6 bases left between them. In germline, CDR1 is MNHEY, CDR2 SVGAGI. In DNA form, the CDR3 reads TGTGCCAGCAGGAGTAACTACGAGCAGTACTTC. Translated, it gives CASRSNYEQYF.

This clonotype was recorded many times. V gene TRBV7-2 combines with J gene TRBJ1-2; TRBD1 might be the D (6 bases). CDR3 size: 16 residues. V was cut by 3 bases and J by 3 bases, with 17 bases left in between. From germline, CDR1 is SGHTA and CDR2 FQGNSA. This CDR3 is CASSFPRDRTDYGYTF. CDR3 bases: TGTGCCAGCAGCTTTCCAAGAGACAGGACGGACTATGGCTACACCTTC.

The chain links TRBV7-9 to TRBJ2-6, with D perhaps matching TRBD1 or TRBD2 (5 bases each). The CDR3 sequence is 16 residues long. The V end lost 5 bases, the J end lost 4 bases, and 15 bases lay between the germline ends. The germline V gene encodes CDR1 SEHNR and CDR2 FQNEAQ (reference sequence). For the CDR3, the DNA is TGTGCCAGCAGCGGGACGGAGACCACCGGGGCCAACGTCCTGACTTTC. Translating gives CASSGTETTGANVLTF.